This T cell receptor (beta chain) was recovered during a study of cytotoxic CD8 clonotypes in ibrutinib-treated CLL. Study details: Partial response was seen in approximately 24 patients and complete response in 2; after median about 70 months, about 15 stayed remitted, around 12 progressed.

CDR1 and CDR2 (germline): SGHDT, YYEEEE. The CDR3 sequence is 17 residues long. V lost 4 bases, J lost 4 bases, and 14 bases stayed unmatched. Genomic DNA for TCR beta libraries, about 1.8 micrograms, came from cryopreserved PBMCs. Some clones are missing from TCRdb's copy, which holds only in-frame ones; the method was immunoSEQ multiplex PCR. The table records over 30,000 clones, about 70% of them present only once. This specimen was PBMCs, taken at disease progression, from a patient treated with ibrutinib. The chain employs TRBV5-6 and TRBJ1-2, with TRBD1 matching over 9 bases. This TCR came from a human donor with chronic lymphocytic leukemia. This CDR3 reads CASSRYQQGARVYGYTF. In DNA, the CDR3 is TGTGCCAGCAGCCGCTACCAACAGGGGGCCAGGGTCTATGGCTACACCTTC. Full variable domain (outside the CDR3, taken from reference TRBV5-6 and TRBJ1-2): DAGVTQSPTHLIKTRGQQVTLRCSPKSGHDTVSWYQQALGQGPQFIFQYYEEEERQRGNFPDRFSGHQFPNYSSELNVNALLLGDSALYLCASSRYQQGARVYGYTFGSGTRLTVV.